This TCR beta chain was observed in a study of vaccination and CD4 T cells after COVID-19. General study points: 304 of 307 vaccine-specific clones from convalescent patients were spike mono-reactive.

Described treatment: roughly 10-day PBMC culture with coronavirus spike peptide pools or control peptides (ViraFEST assay). Researchers collected the unexposed donor's CD4+ T cells before the COVID-19 pandemic (2011-2018). CDR3 size: 13 residues. V was pared by 2 bases and J by 6 bases, with 11 bases between. Looked up from germline, CDR1 is MNHEY and CDR2 is SVGAGI. In regard to this clonotype: Its specificity is unknown.

Cultured CD4+ T cell DNA underwent sequencing with the Oncomine TCR Beta short-read assay. Genomic DNA from cultured CD4+ T cells was extracted. One entry per CDR3 protein results from TCRdb running MiXCR on the PCR reads. This table holds about 9,500 distinct CDR3 sequences, roughly 35% found once. This chain links TRBV6-5 with TRBJ2-7; either TRBD1 or TRBD2 may fit D (5 bases each). The sequencing input was CD4+ T cells from blood, cultured in vitro. This sequence originates from a human donor in good health. The CDR3 nucleotides read TGTGCCAGCAGTTACGAGGGGCTAGGCGAGCAGTACTTC. This sequence encodes CASSYEGLGEQYF.